A single TCR beta chain is shown here with its context. Its antigen remains unknown. This table comes from immunoSEQ multiplex PCR, and its TCRdb copy is limited to in-frame clones, with some not included. Found here are 9,000 to 10,000 clones, 90% to 95% of them singletons; the top ten hold under 2.5%. These data come from a study of graft-versus-host responses after intestinal transplantation. Study details: Each of the recipients got a multivisceral, liver-intestinal, or isolated intestinal transplant. Each recipient received anti-thymocyte globulin induction, then tacrolimus and steroids for 2 to 4 years. Findings and caveats of the study: Among circulating GvH clones, peak levels were associated with early post-transplant declines in HvG clones. Recipient marrow harbored GvH clones, some of which surfaced first in ileum or blood.

The input for sequencing was PBMCs, taken 8 days after intestinal transplant. The receptor was isolated from a human patient who received an intestinal transplant, so some T cells may come from the graft donor.

The CDR3 DNA sequence: TGTGCCAGCTCACCACAGGGGGCGTACGAGCAGTACTTC. This encodes CASSPQGAYEQYF. The chain has TRBV18 and TRBJ2-7, with TRBD1 matching 7 bases. CDR1 is KGHSH, CDR2 LQKENI, per germline. The CDR3 contains 13 residues. V was pared by 1 base and J by 4 bases, with 1 base of the junction left unmatched. The complete variable domain, with remaining parts taken from reference TRBV18 and TRBJ2-7, reads NAGVMQNPRHLVRRRGQEARLRCSPMKGHSHVYWYRQLPEEGLKFMVYLQKENIIDESGMPKERFSAEFPKEGPSILRIQQVVRGDSAAYFCASSPQGAYEQYFGPGTRLTVT.